Sequencing of this T cell receptor (beta chain) was carried out in a study of blood T cell repertoires in COVID-19. This table comes from immunoSEQ multiplex PCR, and its TCRdb copy is limited to in-frame clones, with some not included. The sample has approximately 300,000 clones; approximately 92% are singletons. This clone has only one observation. The V gene's germline CDR1 is SGHTA and CDR2 FQGTGA. Trimming removed 1 base from V and 2 bases from J; junction bases left unmatched: 3. The CDR3 totals 16 residues. The receptor was isolated from a woman aged 25 to 39 who had recovered from COVID-19. The V and J genes are TRBV7-3 and TRBJ2-2; 8 bases align to TRBD2. The source material was PBMCs or T cells enriched from blood (not recorded which). CDR3 residues: CASSLSAGGNTGELFF. As DNA, the CDR3 is TGTGCCAGCAGCTTAAGTGCGGGGGGAAACACCGGGGAGCTGTTTTTT. The whole variable domain, remainder taken from reference TRBV7-3 and TRBJ2-2, is GAGVSQTPSNKVTEKGKYVELRCDPISGHTALYWYRQSLGQGPEFLIYFQGTGAADDSGLPNDRFFAVRPEGSVSTLKIQRTERGDSAVYLCASSLSAGGNTGELFFGEGSRLTVL.